The next 27 T cell receptor beta chains were all read from a single sample in a study of shared clonotypes between healthy human individuals. Selected positively for CCR7 and CD45RO-negative, naive CD8 cells excluded terminally differentiated effector memory CD45RA+ cells. Produced via immunoSEQ multiplex PCR; TCRdb's table is partial and in-frame only. The sample records about 2.1 million clones, more than 85% being singletons. The specimen was naive CD8+ T cells from PBMCs. The receptors derive from a man aged 18 to 29 in good health. Some clones in this sample may be carry-over from other donors' samples.

With respect to this clone: In the same sample, other DNA sequences code for this CDR3. The chain joins TRBV27 to TRBJ2-7; tentative D call: TRBD2 (6 bases). The CDR3 contains 15 residues. Germline V lookup: CDR1 MNHEY, CDR2 SMNVEV (reference sequence). Trimming cost V 6 bases and J 0 bases, with 15 bases left between them. The CDR3 sequence is CASSSSGLSSYEQYF. DNA of the CDR3: TGTGCCAGCAGCTCGAGCGGGCTAAGCTCCTACGAGCAGTACTTC.

This clone came up once. The V call is TRBV9, the J call TRBJ2-7, with a possible D match to TRBD2 (5 bases). Germline V gene sequence: CDR1 SGDLS, CDR2 YYNGEE. The CDR3 totals 12 residues. Between the trimmed V and J ends, which lost 3 bases and 8 bases, there was a span of 12 bases. The chain's CDR3 is CASSADEGKQYF. CDR3 DNA: TGTGCCAGCAGCGCCGACGAGGGAAAGCAGTACTTC.

The chain couples TRBV25-1 to TRBJ2-7, with 9 positions matching TRBD1. The CDR3 spans 16 residues. J was trimmed by 5 bases and V by 0 bases; bases with no gene match: 8. From germline, CDR1 is MGHDK and CDR2 SYGVNS. The CDR3: CASSEYNTGGLDEQYF. Written as DNA, the CDR3 is TGTGCCAGCAGTGAATATAACACAGGGGGCTTAGACGAGCAGTACTTC.

This sequence joins TRBV28 and TRBJ2-3; D might be TRBD1 or TRBD2, each matching 6 bases. The CDR3 sequence is 13 residues long. V lost 6 bases to trimming and J lost 6 bases, with 13 bases between them. Germline V CDR1 and CDR2: MDHEN, SYDVKM. The CDR3 region has the DNA TGTGCCAGCAGCGCCAGGGGAGGCGATACGCAGTATTTT. Its translation is CASSARGGDTQYF. Full variable domain (missing parts from reference TRBV28 and TRBJ2-3): DVKVTQSSRYLVKRTGEKVFLECVQDMDHENMFWYRQDPGLGLRLIYFSYDVKMKEKGDIPEGYSVSREKKERFSLILESASTNQTSMYLCASSARGGDTQYFGPGTRLTVL.

The genes are TRBV15 and TRBJ2-7, with D tentatively TRBD1 or TRBD2 (6 bases each). Trimming cost V 1 base and J 2 bases, with 12 bases left between them. CDR1 is LNHNV, CDR2 YYDKDF, per germline (reference sequence). The CDR3 covers 15 residues. CDR3 in DNA: TGTGCCACCAGCAGAGGAGGGGGGACCACCTACGAGCAGTACTTC. Translating gives CATSRGGGTTYEQYF. Based on the CDR3 plus reference TRBV15 and TRBJ2-7, the full variable domain is DAMVIQNPRYQVTQFGKPVTLSCSQTLNHNVMYWYQQKSSQAPKLLFHYYDKDFNNEADTPDNFQSRRPNTSFCFLDIRSPGLGDTAMYLCATSRGGGTTYEQYFGPGTRLTVT.

A remark on this clone: This sample includes further DNA sequences coding for the same CDR3. V is TRBV27 and J is TRBJ2-1; D remains ambiguous. The CDR3 contains 13 residues. Germline loops: CDR1 MNHEY, CDR2 SMNVEV (reference sequence). V gave up 2 bases and J gave up 4 bases, with 6 bases separating them. This CDR3 is CASSLGSYNEQFF. The DNA of the CDR3 is TGTGCCAGCAGTTTAGGGTCGTACAATGAGCAGTTCTTC.

V and J are TRBV29-1 and TRBJ2-1, with TRBD1 matching over 7 bases. The CDR3 has 14 residues. The junction had 9 bases not matched to a gene; V was cut back by 7 bases and J by 3 bases. Germline CDR1 reads SQVTM; CDR2 reads ANQGSEA. The CDR3 DNA follows: TGCAGCGCCGAGGGGGCGGTGCACTACAATGAGCAGTTCTTC. Its protein is CSAEGAVHYNEQFF.

The chain has TRBV29-1 and TRBJ2-5; D perhaps matches TRBD2 (6 bases). The J call may be mistaken, given a closer DNA end match to TRBJ2-7. CDR1 is SQVTM and CDR2 is ANQGSEA in the germline V gene. The CDR3 runs 13 residues. This CDR3 is CSVEAGSSYEQYF. The CDR3 DNA follows: TGCAGCGTTGAAGCCGGGAGCTCCTACGAGCAGTACTTC.

For this clone: This CDR3 is also generated by other DNA sequences in the sample. V is TRBV27 and J is TRBJ2-6, with 8 bases lining up with TRBD1. The CDR3 has 16 amino acids. CDR1 is MNHEY and CDR2 is SMNVEV in the germline V gene (reference sequence). The ends lost 5 bases at V and 4 bases at J; junction bases unmatched: 7. This chain's CDR3 is CASSPGQGTGANVLTF. CDR3 bases: TGTGCCAGCAGTCCCGGACAGGGAACAGGGGCCAACGTCCTGACTTTC.

The chain uses TRBV6-1 and TRBJ2-7; 9 bases match TRBD1. The CDR3 extends over 15 amino acids. The trim removed 7 bases at V and 0 bases at J, leaving 7 bases unmatched. Germline V lookup: CDR1 MNHNS, CDR2 SASEGT. The CDR3 reads CASMAMTGGSYEQYF. CDR3 bases: TGTGCCAGCATGGCAATGACAGGGGGCTCCTACGAGCAGTACTTC.

V gene TRBV2 combines with J gene TRBJ1-2; D remains ambiguous. CDR3 size: 13 residues. Trimming removed 4 bases at V and 3 bases at J, with 9 bases between. Germline V gives CDR1 SNHLY, CDR2 FYNNEI. CDR3 loop: CASSAADDYGYTF. CDR3 bases: TGTGCCAGCAGTGCGGCGGACGACTATGGCTACACCTTC. Full variable domain (rest looked up from reference TRBV2 and TRBJ1-2): EPEVTQTPSHQVTQMGQEVILRCVPISNHLYFYWYRQILGQKVEFLVSFYNNEISEKSEIFDDQFSVERPDGSNFTLKIRSTKLEDSAMYFCASSAADDYGYTFGSGTRLTVV.

This clone occurred once. The chain combines TRBV19 with TRBJ1-1, with D hard to call. CDR1 and CDR2 (germline): LNHDA, SQIVND (reference sequence). Trimming removed 8 bases from V and 0 bases from J, with 13 bases in between. The CDR3 spans 14 residues. CDR3 sequence (DNA): TGTGCCAGTCTATTTGTGGGAATGAACACTGAAGCTTTCTTT. It yields the protein CASLFVGMNTEAFF.

The rearrangement joins TRBV29-1 to TRBJ2-1; weak D call: TRBD1 (5 bases). The CDR3 is made up of 14 amino acids. Germline CDR1 is SQVTM and CDR2 is ANQGSEA. V was clipped by 4 bases and J by 9 bases, with 19 bases between them. The DNA for the CDR3 is TGCAGCGTTGTAACTTTCGACAGCTCAGGTGAGCAGTTCTTC. Translating it yields CSVVTFDSSGEQFF.

The chain couples TRBV21-1 to TRBJ1-1. TRBV21-1 represents a pseudogene. This CDR3 is built from 12 residues. CDR3 nucleotide sequence: TGTGCCAGCAGCAACGGTATCACTGAAGCTTTCTTT. Translating gives CASSNGITEAFF.

This chain connects TRBV7-2 to TRBJ2-7, with D uncertain. The V gene lost 4 bases and the J gene lost 4 bases, with 11 bases spanning the gap. The germline CDR1 and CDR2 sequences are SGHTA and FQGNSA. The CDR3 is 13 residues long. For the CDR3, the DNA is TGTGCCAGCAGCTCCTTCCGACGATACGAGCAGTACTTC. It codes for CASSSFRRYEQYF.

The sample holds one count of this clone. The chain couples TRBV16 to TRBJ1-2; no clear D. V lost 2 bases to trimming and J lost 1 base, with 11 bases between them. Germline V CDR1 and CDR2: KGHSY, FQNENV. This CDR3 contains 15 residues. This CDR3 reads CASSQKAGLNYGYTF. Written as DNA, the CDR3 is TGTGCCAGCAGCCAAAAGGCCGGACTTAACTATGGCTACACCTTC. Filled out from reference TRBV16 and TRBJ1-2, the complete variable domain reads GEEVAQTPKHLVRGEGQKAKLYCAPIKGHSYVFWYQQVLKNEFKFLISFQNENVFDETGMPKERFSAKCLPNSPCSLEIQATKLEDSAVYFCASSQKAGLNYGYTFGSGTRLTVV.

J is TRBJ2-7 and V is TRBV5-1, with 7 nucleotides matching TRBD1. The trim removed 7 bases at V and 3 bases at J, leaving 10 bases unmatched. The CDR3 totals 14 residues. Germline V gene data show CDR1 as SGHRS and CDR2 as YFSETQ. CDR3 in DNA: TGCGCCAGCGGCCAAGACAGGGTACTCTACGAGCAGTACTTC. This codes for CASGQDRVLYEQYF.

This clone was seen only a few times. This rearrangement joins TRBV2 to TRBJ1-4; D ambiguous. The germline CDR1 and CDR2 sequences are SNHLY and FYNNEI. This CDR3 is built from 14 residues. The ends were cut back, 2 bases at V and 8 bases at J, with 12 bases in the middle. CDR3 protein: CASSERPVNEKLFF. The DNA of the CDR3 is TGTGCCAGCAGTGAAAGGCCGGTGAACGAAAAACTGTTTTTT.

This rearrangement joins TRBV28 to TRBJ2-5; 7 nucleotides line up with TRBD1. Germline trimming cut 3 bases from V and 4 bases from J; bases unmatched to any gene: 11. Germline V gene lookup returns CDR1 MDHEN and CDR2 SYDVKM. The CDR3 has 16 residues. The CDR3 sequence is CASSLLSGGDRETQYF. As DNA, the CDR3 is TGTGCCAGCAGTTTGCTTTCAGGGGGAGATCGAGAGACCCAGTACTTC.

The V and J genes are TRBV5-1 and TRBJ1-3; D unresolved. Germline loops: CDR1 SGHRS, CDR2 YFSETQ. V lost 3 bases and J lost 2, with 12 bases in between. CDR3 length: 15 amino acids. The CDR3 nucleotides read TGCGCCAGCAGCTGGGAAAGTCGGGCTGGAAACACCATATATTTT. Its protein product is CASSWESRAGNTIYF.

The V call is TRBV9, the J call TRBJ2-1; the match to TRBD2 covers 13 bases. V was clipped by 4 bases and J by 2 bases; unmatched bases: 9. Germline V CDR1 and CDR2: SGDLS, YYNGEE. The CDR3 loop spans 18 amino acids. CDR3 in amino acids: CASSQGGLAGIAYNEQFF. The CDR3 DNA is TGTGCCAGCAGCCAGGGGGGACTAGCGGGGATCGCCTACAATGAGCAGTTCTTC.

CDR3 DNA sequence: TGTGCCAGCAGATACACTAGCGGGGAGCTGTTTTTT. It encodes CASRYTSGELFF. The chain combines TRBV6-6 with TRBJ2-2; weak D call: TRBD2 (5 bases). CDR1 MNHNY and CDR2 SVGAGI come from the germline V gene (reference sequence). Trimming cost V 6 bases and J 7 bases, with 9 bases left between them. This CDR3 spans 12 amino acids.

The chain recombines TRBV7-3 with TRBJ2-3; the match to TRBD2 covers 9 bases. J gave up 0 bases and V 6 bases, and 7 bases lay outside the gene matches. The CDR3 consists of 16 residues. Germline values: CDR1 SGHTA, CDR2 FQGTGA. CDR3 sequence: CASSQNSGGSTDTQYF. CDR3 coding DNA: TGTGCCAGCAGTCAAAATAGCGGGGGTAGCACAGATACGCAGTATTTT.

The chain combines TRBV28 with TRBJ1-2, with no clear D. The CDR3 runs to 11 residues. Trimming removed 1 base from V and 13 bases from J, with 10 bases in between. Germline V gene lookup returns CDR1 MDHEN and CDR2 SYDVKM. The chain's CDR3 is CASSLYWGSTF. The CDR3 DNA sequence: TGTGCCAGCAGTTTATACTGGGGTAGCACCTTC.

V gene TRBV10-2 combines with J gene TRBJ1-2; TRBD1 matches 10 bases. V lost 6 bases and J lost 3; bases outside the gene matches: 1. The germline gives CDR1 WSHSY, CDR2 SAAADI. This CDR3 contains 13 residues. CDR3: CASRDRGDYGYTF. The CDR3 bases are TGCGCCAGCAGGGACAGGGGGGACTATGGCTACACCTTC.

Comment on this clone: Other DNA sequences within the sample encode an identical CDR3. The chain has TRBV7-9 and TRBJ2-5; D is unclear. The V end was cut by 1 base, the J end by 5 bases, with 8 bases between. Germline V gene lookup returns CDR1 SEHNR and CDR2 FQNEAQ (reference sequence). The CDR3 is made up of 13 amino acids. The CDR3 region is CASSLVVDETQYF. The CDR3, as DNA: TGTGCCAGCAGCTTAGTGGTGGACGAGACCCAGTACTTC.

The chain recombines TRBV11-2 with TRBJ1-1, with TRBD1 identical over 7 bases. J lost 8 bases, V lost 6 bases, and 6 bases had no gene match. The germline CDR1 and CDR2 sequences are SGHAT and FQNNGV. The CDR3 length is 12 residues. The CDR3 DNA reads TGTGCCAGCAGGACCCAGGGGGTCGAAGCTTTCTTT. This gives the protein CASRTQGVEAFF.